This is a list of T cell receptor beta chains from one sample in a study of blood T cell repertoires in COVID-19. The assay was immunoSEQ multiplex PCR, and TCRdb's table has in-frame clones only and misses some. The data hold some 530,000 clones, with 80% to 90% observed a single time. Sequences were obtained from peripheral blood. The origin of the receptors is a human donor in a cohort sampled during active COVID-19. Each CDR3 is given with its conserved first and last residue. The D gene is left open where the match is weak.

V: TRBV28; J: TRBJ2-1; D: TRBD2; DNA: TGTGCCAGCAGTGCTAGCGGGAGGGTCGATGAGCAGTTCTTC; CDR3: CASSASGRVDEQFF
V: TRBV19; J: TRBJ2-3; D: -; DNA: TGTGCCAGTATACCTAGTGCGGGATTTAAAGATACGCAGTATTTT; CDR3: CASIPSAGFKDTQYF
V: TRBV7-8; J: TRBJ2-7; D: TRBD2; DNA: TGTGCCAGCAGCCGAGGACTAGCGGGAGGGAACGAGCAGTACTTC; CDR3: CASSRGLAGGNEQYF
V: TRBV11-2; J: TRBJ2-7; D: -; DNA: TGTGCCAGCAGCTTAGCCTGGGGGCTGGGGGAGCAGTACTTC; CDR3: CASSLAWGLGEQYF
V: TRBV19; J: TRBJ1-5; D: -; DNA: TGTGCCAGTAGTATAGGGACGGGGGGACAGCCCCAGCATTTT; CDR3: CASSIGTGGQPQHF
V: TRBV24-1; J: TRBJ2-5; D: TRBD2; DNA: TGTGCCACCAGGGGACTAGCGGGAGATGAGACCCAGTACTTC; CDR3: CATRGLAGDETQYF
V: TRBV5-5; J: TRBJ1-3; D: -; DNA: TGTGCCAGCACTTTCCCCTCAGTGTCCGGAAACACCATATATTTT; CDR3: CASTFPSVSGNTIYF
V: TRBV6-5; J: TRBJ2-7; D: TRBD2; DNA: TGTGCCAGCAGTCCTGGACTAGCGGGAGCCTACGAGCAGTACTTC; CDR3: CASSPGLAGAYEQYF
V: TRBV5-4; J: TRBJ2-5; D: TRBD2; DNA: TGTGCCAGCAGCTTGCGGACTAGCGGGCCTTCGCCCAAGACCCAGTACTTC; CDR3: CASSLRTSGPSPKTQYF
V: TRBV10-2; J: TRBJ1-6; D: TRBD1; DNA: TGCGCCAGCAGTACAAACTTAAGGACAGGGGGGAATTCACCCCTCCACTTT; CDR3: CASSTNLRTGGNSPLHF
V: TRBV11-3; J: TRBJ2-5; D: TRBD2; DNA: TGTGCCAGCAGCTTAGGAACTAGCGCAAGATCACAAGAGACCCAGTACTTC; CDR3: CASSLGTSARSQETQYF
V: TRBV15; J: TRBJ2-5; D: -; DNA: TGTGCCACCAACCGGGCAGGGCCTGGATGGGAGACCCAGTACTTC; CDR3: CATNRAGPGWETQYF
V: TRBV21-1; J: TRBJ2-7; D: -; DNA: TGTGCCAGCCCCCACCGGGGGGGCTACGAGCAGTACTTC; CDR3: CASPHRGGYEQYF
V: TRBV30; J: TRBJ1-6; D: -; DNA: TGTGCCTGGAGTAGCCAGGGGCGCGGATCCTATAATTCACCCCTCCACTTT; CDR3: CAWSSQGRGSYNSPLHF